This T cell receptor beta chain derives from a study of shared clonotypes between healthy human individuals (dated by TCRdb to the early 2020s). Concerning the study at large: Three men and a couple of women, aged 18 to 49 years, made up the cohort. Per donor, leukapheresis produced somewhere between about 0.85 and 10 billion PBMCs. Blood TCR repertoires of about 5 healthy adults were deeply sequenced to estimate repertoire size and the extent of clonotype sharing between individuals. To increase sequencing depth and limit assay-specific biases, different laboratories used diverse techniques to prepare libraries and sequence TCR repertoires. Per donor, three plates each were used for CD4 naive and CD4 memory, two for CD8 naive, and one for CD8 memory.

The CDR3, cysteine through phenylalanine, is 16 amino acids long. The entry retains the CDR3 DNA only, 48 bases that are in frame from base 1. Based on the germline V gene, the CDR1 and CDR2 sequences are ENHRY and SYGVKD. V ends up 4 bases short and J 2 bases short, with an unmatched junction base count of 6. TCR CDR3 regions were amplified from genomic DNA by multiplex PCR using the deep immunoSEQ assay. Extracted genomic DNA from each cell subset was distributed evenly across all wells of several immunoSEQ 96-well plates, and each plate was treated as a replicate. Each replicate PCR for sorted subsets received about 220 ng genomic DNA, equal to tens of thousands of T cell genomes. Purified libraries were quantified with a Qubit 3.0 fluorometer, sized on a Bioanalyzer 2100, and re-quantified with the KAPA Library Quantification kit. Every immunoSEQ 96-well plate was sequenced on a separate single-read 150-cycle Illumina NextSeq 550 flow cell. Per the source publication's procedure: The immunoSEQ output contained only junctional sequences without quality scores, so filtering could not match that applied to full-length reads. Sequences were annotated with PyIR, a Python wrapper for IgBLAST v1.9, using IMGT germline references to assign V/J genes and CDR3. Reads with weak V/J assignments (E-value above 1e-6), missing CDR3, stop codons, out-of-frame junctions, or ambiguous translated residues were removed. A V3J clonotype was defined by an identical inferred V gene, J gene, and CDR3 amino acid sequence. Percentage overlap between repertoires was computed as shared unique clonotypes divided by the size of the smaller repertoire. Repertoire richness was assessed with RTK rarefaction, the Chao1 estimator, and Recon v2.1 estimates of unobserved clonotypes. Generation probabilities for all TCRbeta clonotypes obtained by the gDNA method from a few donors were computed using OLGA. TCRdb provides this immuneACCESS table in a form limited to in-frame rearrangements. Some clones are lacking; in checked studies, under half of them reflect an unresolved V gene, and why the rest are absent is not known. V and J calls and clone size are those listed in that table; D and trimming were worked out from the DNA. Across this sample there are 1.5 million to 1.9 million clones, with 95% to 99% seen only once. The ten largest clones add up to less than 0.55% of the sample.

The donors were healthy, HIV-negative adults who had no recently reported acute infections or vaccinations. All donors were Caucasian adults living in Nashville, Tennessee, USA. CD4+ T cells were enriched by magnetic negative selection; naive cells were then positively selected on CD45RA, and the negative fraction formed the memory subset. After blood collection by leukapheresis, PBMCs were isolated using Ficoll-Histopaque density gradient centrifugation and then cryopreserved in the vapor phase of liquid nitrogen. Analytical flow cytometry was used to check the purity and quantity of every magnetically sorted T cell population. From each sorted fraction, genomic DNA was isolated and quantified by UV absorbance on a Nanodrop 2000c. Comment on this clone: The specificity of this receptor is unknown. The sample holds no much larger clone one base away, and base qualities are not on file.

Overall study results and their limits: Rarefaction of sorted-subset datasets indicated incomplete sequencing despite the large sequencing depth. Sampling was restricted to blood, and TCR repertoires in tissues likely differ from the TCR repertoires found in blood. Naive subsets generally had larger estimated clonotype richness than memory subsets. Compared with non-shared clonotypes, the clonotypes found in all four sorted-subset donors had higher generation probabilities. Across a few donors, approximately 5% of naive CD4, roughly 3.5% of naive CD8, 2.3% of memory CD4, and approximately 0.4% of memory CD8 clonotypes were shared. Pairwise subsampling indicated that sequencing depth was expected to affect the degree of clonotype sharing among donors. Because the study included only a small number of donors, the genetic and exposure-history diversity represented was limited.

The sequence is built from TRBV10-3 and TRBJ2-2; the junction holds 8 bases that match TRBD2. The source is a man younger than 45 in good health. Sequenced material: naive CD4+ T cells sorted from blood. What the cell subset or site label conveys for this sample: CD45RA+ positively selected. The CDR3 region has the sequence CAISVGLAGNTGELFF. The sequenced DNA: TGTGCCATCAGTGTAGGTCTAGCGGGCAACACCGGGGAGCTGTTTTTT.